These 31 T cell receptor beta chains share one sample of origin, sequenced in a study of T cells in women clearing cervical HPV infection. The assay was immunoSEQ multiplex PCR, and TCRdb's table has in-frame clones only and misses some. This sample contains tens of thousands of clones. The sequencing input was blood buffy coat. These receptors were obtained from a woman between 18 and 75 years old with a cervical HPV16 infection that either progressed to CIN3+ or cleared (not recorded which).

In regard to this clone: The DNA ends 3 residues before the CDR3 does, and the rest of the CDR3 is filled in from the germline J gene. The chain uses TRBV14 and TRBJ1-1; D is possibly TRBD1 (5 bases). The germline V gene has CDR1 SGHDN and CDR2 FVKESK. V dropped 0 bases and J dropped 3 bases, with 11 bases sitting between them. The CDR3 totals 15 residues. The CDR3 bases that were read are TGTGCCAGCAGCCAAGAGACGGGGGGTTACACTGAA. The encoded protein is CASSQETGGYTE. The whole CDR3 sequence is CASSQETGGYTEAFF.

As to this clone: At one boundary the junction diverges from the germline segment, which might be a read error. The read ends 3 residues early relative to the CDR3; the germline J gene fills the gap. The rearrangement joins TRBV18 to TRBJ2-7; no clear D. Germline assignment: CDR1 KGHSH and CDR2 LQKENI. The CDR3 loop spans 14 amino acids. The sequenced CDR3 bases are TGTGCCAGCTCCCCACCGTCCCTAGCCTACGAG. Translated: CASSPPSLAYE. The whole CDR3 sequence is CASSPPSLAYEQYF.

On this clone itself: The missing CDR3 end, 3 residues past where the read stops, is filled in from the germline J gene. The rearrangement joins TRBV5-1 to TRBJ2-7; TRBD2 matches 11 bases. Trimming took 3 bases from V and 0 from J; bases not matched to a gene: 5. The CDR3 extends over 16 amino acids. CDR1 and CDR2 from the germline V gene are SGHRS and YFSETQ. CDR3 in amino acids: CASSWGTSGGSYEQYF. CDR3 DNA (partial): TGCGCCAGCAGCTGGGGTACTAGCGGGGGCTCCTACGAG.

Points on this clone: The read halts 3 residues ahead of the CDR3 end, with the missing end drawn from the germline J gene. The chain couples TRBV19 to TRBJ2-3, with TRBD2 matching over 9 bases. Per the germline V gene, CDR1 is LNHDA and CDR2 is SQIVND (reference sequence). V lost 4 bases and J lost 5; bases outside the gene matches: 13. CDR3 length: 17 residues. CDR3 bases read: TGTGCCAGTAGTAAGATAGGGTTAGCGGGAGTTGGAGATACG. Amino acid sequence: CASSKIGLAGVGDT. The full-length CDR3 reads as CASSKIGLAGVGDTQYF.

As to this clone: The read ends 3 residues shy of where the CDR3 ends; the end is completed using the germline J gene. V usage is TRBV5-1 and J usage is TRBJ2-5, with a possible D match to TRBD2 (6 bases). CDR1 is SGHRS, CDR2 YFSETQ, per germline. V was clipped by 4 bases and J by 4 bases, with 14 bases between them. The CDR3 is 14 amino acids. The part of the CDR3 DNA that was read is TGCGCCAGCAGCCCTGGGACTGTAAGAGAGACC. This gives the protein CASSPGTVRET. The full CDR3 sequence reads CASSPGTVRETQYF.

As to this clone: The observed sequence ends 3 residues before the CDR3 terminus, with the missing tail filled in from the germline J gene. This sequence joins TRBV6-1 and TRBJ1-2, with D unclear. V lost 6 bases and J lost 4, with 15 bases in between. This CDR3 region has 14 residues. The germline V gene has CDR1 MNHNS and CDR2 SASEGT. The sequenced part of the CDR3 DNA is TGTGCCAGCAGCGAATGGAAGGGCCCCTATGGC. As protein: CASSEWKGPYG. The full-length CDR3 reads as CASSEWKGPYGYTF.

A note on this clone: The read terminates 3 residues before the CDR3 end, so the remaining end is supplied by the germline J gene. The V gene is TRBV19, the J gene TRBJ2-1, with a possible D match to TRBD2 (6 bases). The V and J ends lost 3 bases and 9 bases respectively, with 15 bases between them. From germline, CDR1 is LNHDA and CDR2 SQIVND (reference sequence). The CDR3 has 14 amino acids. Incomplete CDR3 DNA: TGTGCCAGTAGTATCGTCGCTAGCGTTCCTGAG. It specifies CASSIVASVPE. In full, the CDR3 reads CASSIVASVPEQFF.

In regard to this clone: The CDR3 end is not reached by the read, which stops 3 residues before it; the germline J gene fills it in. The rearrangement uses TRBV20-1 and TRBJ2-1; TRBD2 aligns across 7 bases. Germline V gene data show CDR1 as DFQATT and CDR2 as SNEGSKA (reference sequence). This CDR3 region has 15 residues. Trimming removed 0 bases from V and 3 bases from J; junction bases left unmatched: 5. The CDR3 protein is CSARDLASGYNEQFF. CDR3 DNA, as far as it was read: TGCAGTGCTAGAGATTTGGCTAGCGGCTACAATGAG.

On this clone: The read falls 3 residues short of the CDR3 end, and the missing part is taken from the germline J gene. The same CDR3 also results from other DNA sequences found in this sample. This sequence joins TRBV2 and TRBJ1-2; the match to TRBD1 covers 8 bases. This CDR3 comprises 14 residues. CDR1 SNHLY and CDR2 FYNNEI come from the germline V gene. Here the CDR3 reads CASSEAAGGAGYTF. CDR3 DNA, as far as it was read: TGTGCCAGCAGTGAAGCGGCAGGGGGCGCGGGA.

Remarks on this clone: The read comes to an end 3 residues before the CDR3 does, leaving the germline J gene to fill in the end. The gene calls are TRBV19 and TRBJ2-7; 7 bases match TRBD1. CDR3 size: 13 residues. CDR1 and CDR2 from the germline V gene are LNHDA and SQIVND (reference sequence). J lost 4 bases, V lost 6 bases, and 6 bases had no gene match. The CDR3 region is CASRGQSFYEQYF. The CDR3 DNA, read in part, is TGTGCCAGTAGGGGACAGTCATTTTACGAG.

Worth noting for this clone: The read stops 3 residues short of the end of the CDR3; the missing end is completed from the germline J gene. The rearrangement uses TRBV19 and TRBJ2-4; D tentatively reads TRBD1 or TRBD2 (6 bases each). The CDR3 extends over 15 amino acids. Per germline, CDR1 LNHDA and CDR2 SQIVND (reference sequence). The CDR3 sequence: CASSIAPTGRSGQYF. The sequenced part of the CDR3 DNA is TGTGCCAGTAGTATCGCCCCAACAGGGAGGAGTGGT.

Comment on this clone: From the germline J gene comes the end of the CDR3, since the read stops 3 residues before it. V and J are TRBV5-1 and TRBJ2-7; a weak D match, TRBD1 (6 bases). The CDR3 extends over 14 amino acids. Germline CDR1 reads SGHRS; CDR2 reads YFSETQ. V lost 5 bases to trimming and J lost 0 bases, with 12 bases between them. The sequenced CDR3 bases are TGCGCCAGCAGTCATGCGGACAGCTCCTACGAG. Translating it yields CASSHADSSYE. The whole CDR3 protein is CASSHADSSYEQYF.

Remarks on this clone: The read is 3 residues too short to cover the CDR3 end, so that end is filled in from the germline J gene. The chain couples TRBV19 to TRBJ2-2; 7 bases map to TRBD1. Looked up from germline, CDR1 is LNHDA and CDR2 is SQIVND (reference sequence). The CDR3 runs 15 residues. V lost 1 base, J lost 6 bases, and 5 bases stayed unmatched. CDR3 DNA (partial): TGTGCCAGTAGTATAGCCCGGGACAGCCCCGGGGAG. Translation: CASSIARDSPGE. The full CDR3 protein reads CASSIARDSPGELFF.

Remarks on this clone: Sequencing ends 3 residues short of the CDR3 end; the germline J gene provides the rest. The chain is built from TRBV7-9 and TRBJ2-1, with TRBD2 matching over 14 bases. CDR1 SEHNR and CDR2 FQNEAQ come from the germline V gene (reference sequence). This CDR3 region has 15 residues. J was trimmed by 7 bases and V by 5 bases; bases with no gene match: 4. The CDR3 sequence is CASSRLAGGLNEQFF. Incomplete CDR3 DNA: TGTGCCAGCAGCAGACTAGCGGGAGGGTTGAATGAG.

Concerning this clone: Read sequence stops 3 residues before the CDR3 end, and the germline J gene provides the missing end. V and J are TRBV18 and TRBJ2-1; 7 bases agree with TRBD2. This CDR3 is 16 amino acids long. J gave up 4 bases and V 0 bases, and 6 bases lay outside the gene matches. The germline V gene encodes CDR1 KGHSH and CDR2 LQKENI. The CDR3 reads CASSPPRASGYNEQFF. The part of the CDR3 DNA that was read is TGTGCCAGCTCACCACCTCGGGCTAGCGGTTACAATGAG.

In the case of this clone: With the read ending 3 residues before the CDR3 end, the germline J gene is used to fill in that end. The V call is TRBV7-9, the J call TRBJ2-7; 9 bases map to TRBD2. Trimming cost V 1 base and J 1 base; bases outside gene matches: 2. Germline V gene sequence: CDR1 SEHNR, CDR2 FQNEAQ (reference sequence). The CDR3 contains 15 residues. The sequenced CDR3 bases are TGTGCCAGCAGCTTAGTAGCGGGAGTTTCCTACGAG. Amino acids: CASSLVAGVSYE. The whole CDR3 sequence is CASSLVAGVSYEQYF.

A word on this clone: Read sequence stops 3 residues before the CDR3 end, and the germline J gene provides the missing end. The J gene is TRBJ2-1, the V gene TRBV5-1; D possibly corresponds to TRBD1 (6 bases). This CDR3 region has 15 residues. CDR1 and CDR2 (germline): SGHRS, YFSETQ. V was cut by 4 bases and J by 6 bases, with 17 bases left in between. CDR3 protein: CASSRLQGTSNEQFF. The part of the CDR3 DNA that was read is TGCGCCAGCAGCCGACTACAGGGTACTAGCAATGAG.

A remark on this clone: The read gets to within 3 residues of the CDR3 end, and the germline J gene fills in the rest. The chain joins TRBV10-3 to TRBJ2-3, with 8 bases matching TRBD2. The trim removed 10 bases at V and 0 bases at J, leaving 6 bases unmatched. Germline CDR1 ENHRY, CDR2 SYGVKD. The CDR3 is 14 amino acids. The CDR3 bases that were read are TGTGCCACTCACGCTAGCGGGAGCACAGATACG. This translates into CATHASGSTDT. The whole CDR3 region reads CATHASGSTDTQYF.

Partial CDR3 DNA: TGTGCCAGCAGCTTGGAGGCAGGGGGTAATTCACCC. Protein sequence: CASSLEAGGNSP. The CDR3 reads in full as CASSLEAGGNSPLHF. The chain joins TRBV5-4 to TRBJ1-6, with TRBD1 matching over 7 bases. The read ends 3 residues early relative to the CDR3; the germline J gene fills the gap. The CDR3 has 15 amino acids. V was pared by 0 bases and J by 6 bases, with 3 bases of the junction left unmatched. The germline V gene encodes CDR1 SGHNT and CDR2 YYREEE (reference sequence). Using reference TRBV5-4 and TRBJ1-6 for the parts outside the CDR3, the full variable domain is ETGVTQSPTHLIKTRGQQVTLRCSSQSGHNTVSWYQQALGQGPQFIFQYYREEENGRGNFPPRFSGLQFPNYSSELNVNALELDDSALYLCASSLEAGGNSPLHFGNGTRLTVT.

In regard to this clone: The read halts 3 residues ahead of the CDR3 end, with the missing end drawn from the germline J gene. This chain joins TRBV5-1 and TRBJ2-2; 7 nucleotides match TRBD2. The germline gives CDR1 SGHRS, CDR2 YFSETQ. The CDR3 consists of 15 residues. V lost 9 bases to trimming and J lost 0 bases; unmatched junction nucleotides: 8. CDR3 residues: CAKPGGNTNTGELFF. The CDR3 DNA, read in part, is TGCGCCAAGCCCGGGGGGAACACGAACACCGGGGAG.

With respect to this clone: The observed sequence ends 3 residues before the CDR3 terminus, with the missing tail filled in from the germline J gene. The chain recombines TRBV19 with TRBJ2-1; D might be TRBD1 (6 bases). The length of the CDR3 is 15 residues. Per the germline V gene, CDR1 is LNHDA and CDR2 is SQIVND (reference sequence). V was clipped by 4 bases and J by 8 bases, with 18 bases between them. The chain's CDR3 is CASSTRDKGTDEQFF. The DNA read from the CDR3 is TGTGCCAGTAGTACCCGGGACAAGGGGACGGATGAG. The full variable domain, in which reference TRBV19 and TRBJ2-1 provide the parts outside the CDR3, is DGGITQSPKYLFRKEGQNVTLSCEQNLNHDAMYWYRQDPGQGLRLIYYSQIVNDFQKGDIAEGYSVSREKKESFPLTVTSAQKNPTAFYLCASSTRDKGTDEQFFGPGTRLTVL.

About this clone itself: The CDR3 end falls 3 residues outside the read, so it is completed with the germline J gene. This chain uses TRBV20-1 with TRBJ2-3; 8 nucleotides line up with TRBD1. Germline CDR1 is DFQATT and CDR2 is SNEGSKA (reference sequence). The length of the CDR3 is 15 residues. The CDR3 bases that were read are TGCAGTGCTAGAGACCATGACAGGGGAGGTCAGCCG. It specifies CSARDHDRGGQP. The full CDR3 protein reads CSARDHDRGGQPQYF.

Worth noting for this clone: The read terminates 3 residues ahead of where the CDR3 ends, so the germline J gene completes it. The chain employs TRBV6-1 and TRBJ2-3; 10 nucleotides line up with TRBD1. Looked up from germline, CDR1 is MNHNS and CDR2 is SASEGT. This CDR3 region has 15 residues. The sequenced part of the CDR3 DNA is TGTGCCAGCAGTGGATTGACAGGGGGCGATCAGCCG. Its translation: CASSGLTGGDQP. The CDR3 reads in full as CASSGLTGGDQPQYF.

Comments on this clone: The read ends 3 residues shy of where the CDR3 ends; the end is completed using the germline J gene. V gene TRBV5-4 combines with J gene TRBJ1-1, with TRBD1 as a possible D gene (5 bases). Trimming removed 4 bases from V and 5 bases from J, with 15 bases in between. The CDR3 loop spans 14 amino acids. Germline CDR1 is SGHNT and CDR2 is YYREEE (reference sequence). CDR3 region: CASSVAGMETEAFF. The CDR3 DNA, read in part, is TGTGCCAGCAGCGTTGCAGGGATGGAGACTGAA. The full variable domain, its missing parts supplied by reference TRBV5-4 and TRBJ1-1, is ETGVTQSPTHLIKTRGQQVTLRCSSQSGHNTVSWYQQALGQGPQFIFQYYREEENGRGNFPPRFSGLQFPNYSSELNVNALELDDSALYLCASSVAGMETEAFFGQGTRLTVV.

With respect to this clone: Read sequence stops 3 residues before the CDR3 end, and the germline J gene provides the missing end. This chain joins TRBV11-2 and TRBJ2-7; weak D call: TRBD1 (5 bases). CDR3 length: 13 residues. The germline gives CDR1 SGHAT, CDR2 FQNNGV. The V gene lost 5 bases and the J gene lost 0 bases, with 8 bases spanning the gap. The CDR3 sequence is CASSQGVSYEQYF. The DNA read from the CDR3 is TGTGCCAGCAGCCAAGGGGTCTCCTACGAG.

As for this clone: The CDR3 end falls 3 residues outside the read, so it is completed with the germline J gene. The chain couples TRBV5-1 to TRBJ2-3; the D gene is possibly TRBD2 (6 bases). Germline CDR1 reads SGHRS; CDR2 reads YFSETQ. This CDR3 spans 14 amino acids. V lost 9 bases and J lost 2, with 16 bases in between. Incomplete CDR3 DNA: TGCGCCACCCGGACTATCTCGTTCACAGATACG. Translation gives CATRTISFTDT. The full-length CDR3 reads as CATRTISFTDTQYF.

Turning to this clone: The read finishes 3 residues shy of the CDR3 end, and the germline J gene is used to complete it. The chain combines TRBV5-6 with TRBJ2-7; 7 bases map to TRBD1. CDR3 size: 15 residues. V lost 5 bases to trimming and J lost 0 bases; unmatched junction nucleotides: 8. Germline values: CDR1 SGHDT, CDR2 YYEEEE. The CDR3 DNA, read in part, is TGTGCCAGCAGTTTTGGGACAGCCAACTCCTACGAG. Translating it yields CASSFGTANSYE. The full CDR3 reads CASSFGTANSYEQYF.

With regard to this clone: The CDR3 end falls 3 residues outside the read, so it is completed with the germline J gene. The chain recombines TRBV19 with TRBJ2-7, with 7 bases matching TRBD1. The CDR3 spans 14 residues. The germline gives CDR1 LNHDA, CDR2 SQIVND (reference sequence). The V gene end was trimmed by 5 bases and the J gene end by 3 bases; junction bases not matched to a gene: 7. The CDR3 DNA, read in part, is TGTGCCAGTAGTGTCCCGGGACAGTTCTACGAG. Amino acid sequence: CASSVPGQFYE. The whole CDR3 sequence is CASSVPGQFYEQYF. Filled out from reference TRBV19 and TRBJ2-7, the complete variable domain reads DGGITQSPKYLFRKEGQNVTLSCEQNLNHDAMYWYRQDPGQGLRLIYYSQIVNDFQKGDIAEGYSVSREKKESFPLTVTSAQKNPTAFYLCASSVPGQFYEQYFGPGTRLTVT.

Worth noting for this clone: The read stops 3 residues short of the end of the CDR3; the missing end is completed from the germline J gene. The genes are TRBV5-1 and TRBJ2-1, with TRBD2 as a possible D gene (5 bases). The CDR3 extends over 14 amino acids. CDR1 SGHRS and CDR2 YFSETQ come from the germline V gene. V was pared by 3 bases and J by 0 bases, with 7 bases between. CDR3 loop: CASSSGDSYNEQFF. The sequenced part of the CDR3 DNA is TGCGCCAGCAGCTCCGGGGACTCCTACAATGAG.

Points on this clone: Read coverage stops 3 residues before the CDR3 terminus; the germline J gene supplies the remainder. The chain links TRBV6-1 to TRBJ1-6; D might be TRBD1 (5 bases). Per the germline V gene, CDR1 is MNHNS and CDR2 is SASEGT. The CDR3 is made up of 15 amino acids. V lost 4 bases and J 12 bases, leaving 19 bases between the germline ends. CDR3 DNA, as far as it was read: TGTGCCAGCAGTGCTCCAGGGAATGTATGGGGACCC. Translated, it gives CASSAPGNVWGP. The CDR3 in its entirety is CASSAPGNVWGPLHF.

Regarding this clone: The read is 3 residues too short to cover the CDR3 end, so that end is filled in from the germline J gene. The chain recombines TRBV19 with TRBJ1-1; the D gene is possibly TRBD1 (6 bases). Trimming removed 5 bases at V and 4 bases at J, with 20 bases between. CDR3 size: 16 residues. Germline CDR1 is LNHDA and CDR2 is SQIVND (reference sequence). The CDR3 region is CASSAGRGVSSTEAFF. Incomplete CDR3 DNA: TGTGCCAGTAGTGCGGGCAGGGGAGTATCGAGCACTGAA.